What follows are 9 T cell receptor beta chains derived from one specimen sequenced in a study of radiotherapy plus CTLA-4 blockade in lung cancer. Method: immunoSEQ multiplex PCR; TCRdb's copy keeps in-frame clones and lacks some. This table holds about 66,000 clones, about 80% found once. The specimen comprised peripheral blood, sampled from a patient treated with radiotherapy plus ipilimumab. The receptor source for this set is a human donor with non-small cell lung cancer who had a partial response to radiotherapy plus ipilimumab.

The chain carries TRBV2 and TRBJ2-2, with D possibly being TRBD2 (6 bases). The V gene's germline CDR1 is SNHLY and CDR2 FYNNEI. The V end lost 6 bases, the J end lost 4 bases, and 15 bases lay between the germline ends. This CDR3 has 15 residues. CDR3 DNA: TGTGCCAGCAGGGAGGAGGGTGAGGGCACCGGGGAGCTGTTTTTT. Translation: CASREEGEGTGELFF.

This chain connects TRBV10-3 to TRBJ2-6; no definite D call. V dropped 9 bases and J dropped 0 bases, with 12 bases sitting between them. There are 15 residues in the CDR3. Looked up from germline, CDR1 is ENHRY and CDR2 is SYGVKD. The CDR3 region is CAISPQISGANVLTF. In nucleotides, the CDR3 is TGTGCCATTTCGCCCCAGATCTCTGGGGCCAACGTCCTGACTTTC.

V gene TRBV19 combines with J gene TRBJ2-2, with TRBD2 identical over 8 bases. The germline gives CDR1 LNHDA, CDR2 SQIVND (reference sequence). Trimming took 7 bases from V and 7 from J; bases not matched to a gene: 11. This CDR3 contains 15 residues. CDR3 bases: TGTGCCAGTACCCTAGCGGGCTCCTATTTCGGGGAGCTGTTTTTT. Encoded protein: CASTLAGSYFGELFF.

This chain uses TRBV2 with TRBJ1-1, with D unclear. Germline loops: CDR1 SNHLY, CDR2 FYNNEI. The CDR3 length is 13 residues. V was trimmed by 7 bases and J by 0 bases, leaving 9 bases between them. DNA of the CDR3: TGTGCCAGCAAAGCTCCGTTGAACACTGAAGCTTTCTTT. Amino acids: CASKAPLNTEAFF.

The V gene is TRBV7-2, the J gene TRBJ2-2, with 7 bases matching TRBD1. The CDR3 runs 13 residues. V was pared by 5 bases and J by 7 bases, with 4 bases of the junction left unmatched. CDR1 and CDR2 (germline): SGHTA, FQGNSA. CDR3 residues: CASSGTVHGELFF. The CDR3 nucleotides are TGTGCCAGCAGCGGGACAGTCCACGGGGAGCTGTTTTTT.

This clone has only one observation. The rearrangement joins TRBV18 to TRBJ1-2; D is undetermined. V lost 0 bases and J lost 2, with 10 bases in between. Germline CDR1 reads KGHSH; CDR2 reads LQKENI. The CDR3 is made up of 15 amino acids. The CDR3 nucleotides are TGTGCCAGCTCACCACCGCAGCGAGCAAACTATGGCTACACCTTC. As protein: CASSPPQRANYGYTF.

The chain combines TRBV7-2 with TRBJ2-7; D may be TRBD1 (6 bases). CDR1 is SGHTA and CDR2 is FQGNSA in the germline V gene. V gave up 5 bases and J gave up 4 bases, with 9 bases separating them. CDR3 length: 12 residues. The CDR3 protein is CASSVQGYEQYF. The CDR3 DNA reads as TGTGCCAGCAGCGTACAGGGATACGAGCAGTACTTC.

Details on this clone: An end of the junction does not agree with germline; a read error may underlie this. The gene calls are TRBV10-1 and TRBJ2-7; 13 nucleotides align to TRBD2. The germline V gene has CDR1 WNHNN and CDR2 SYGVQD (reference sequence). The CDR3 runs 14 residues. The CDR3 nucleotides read TGCGCCAGCAGCGTTGAAAGACTAGCGGGGGGATTAAACTTC. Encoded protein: CASSVERLAGGLNF.

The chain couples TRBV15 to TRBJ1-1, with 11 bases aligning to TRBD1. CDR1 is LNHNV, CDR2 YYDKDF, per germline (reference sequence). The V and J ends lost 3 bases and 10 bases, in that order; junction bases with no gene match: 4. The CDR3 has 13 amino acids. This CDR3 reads CATSRGQGVGAFF. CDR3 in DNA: TGTGCCACCAGCAGGGGACAGGGGGTCGGAGCTTTCTTT.